This T cell receptor beta chain was retrieved from a study of T cells after yellow fever vaccination. Findings and caveats of the study: Subsequent to the booster, the majority of primary-vaccination clones reappeared (around 96% CD4, 85% to 90% CD8). Researchers cautioned that FACS-sorted repertoires could harbor abundant clonotypes contaminating from the bulk population. Clonotypes found in both CD4 and CD8 compartments made up a small share.

5'RACE template switching generated TCR cDNA, adding a universal primer site and UMIs. TCRdb recomputed calls from the 5' RACE reads with MiXCR, one row per CDR3 protein. Of about 94,000 distinct CDR3 sequences listed, 7.5% to 10% are singletons. This CDR3 comprises 16 residues. The germline V gene has CDR1 MGHRA and CDR2 YSYEKL. The germline V and J ends were trimmed by 0 bases and 6 bases, with 12 bases remaining between them. This chain uses TRBV4-1 with TRBJ1-6, with D uncertain. The source material was CD8+ T cells not binding an NS4B(214-222) dextramer, sorted from PBMCs, sampled about 2 weeks after the first yellow fever vaccination. The sequence was collected from a man aged 18 to 29 who received the YFV17D yellow fever vaccine. CDR3 nucleotide sequence: TGCGCCAGCAGCCAAGAGTCGCGGTTCCTTAATTCACCCCTCCACTTT. Residues: CASSQESRFLNSPLHF.